This T cell receptor beta chain emerged from a study of cytotoxic CD8 clonotypes in ibrutinib-treated CLL. TCRdb keeps only in-frame clones here, not all; method: immunoSEQ multiplex PCR. The table has 250,000 to 350,000 clones, roughly 76% seen once; the top ten hold roughly 5.7%. This CDR3 is built from 14 residues. The V gene lost 5 bases and the J gene lost 0 bases, with 10 bases spanning the gap. In germline, CDR1 is SEHNR, CDR2 FQNEAQ (reference sequence). This TCR came from a human donor with chronic lymphocytic leukemia. V usage is TRBV7-9 and J usage is TRBJ1-1; D not resolved. The sequences come from PBMCs, collected at disease progression, from a patient treated with ibrutinib. The CDR3 spells CASSRTLLNTEAFF. CDR3 in DNA: TGTGCCAGCAGCAGGACCCTCTTGAACACTGAAGCTTTCTTT.